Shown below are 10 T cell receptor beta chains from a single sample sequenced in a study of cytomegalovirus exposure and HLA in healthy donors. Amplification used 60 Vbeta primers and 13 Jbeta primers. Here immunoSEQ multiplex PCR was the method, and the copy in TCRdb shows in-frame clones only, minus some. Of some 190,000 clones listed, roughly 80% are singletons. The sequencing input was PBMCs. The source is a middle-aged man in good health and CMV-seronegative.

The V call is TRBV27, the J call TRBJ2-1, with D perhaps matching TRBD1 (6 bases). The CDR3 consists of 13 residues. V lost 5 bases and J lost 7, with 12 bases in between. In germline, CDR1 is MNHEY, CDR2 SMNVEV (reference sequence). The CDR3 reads CASSPRTVNEQFF. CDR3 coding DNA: TGTGCCAGCAGTCCCAGGACAGTAAATGAGCAGTTCTTC.

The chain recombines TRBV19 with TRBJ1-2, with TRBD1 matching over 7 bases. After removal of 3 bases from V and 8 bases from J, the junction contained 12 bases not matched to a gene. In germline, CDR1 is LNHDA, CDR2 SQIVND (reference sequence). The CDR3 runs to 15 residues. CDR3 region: CASSMMDRTGLGYTF. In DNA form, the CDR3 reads TGTGCCAGTAGTATGATGGACCGGACAGGCTTAGGCTACACCTTC. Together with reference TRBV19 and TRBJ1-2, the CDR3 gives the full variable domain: DGGITQSPKYLFRKEGQNVTLSCEQNLNHDAMYWYRQDPGQGLRLIYYSQIVNDFQKGDIAEGYSVSREKKESFPLTVTSAQKNPTAFYLCASSMMDRTGLGYTFGSGTRLTVV.

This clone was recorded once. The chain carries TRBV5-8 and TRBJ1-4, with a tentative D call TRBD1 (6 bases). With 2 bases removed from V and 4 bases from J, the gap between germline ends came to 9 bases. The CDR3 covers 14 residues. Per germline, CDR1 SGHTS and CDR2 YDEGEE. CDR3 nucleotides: TGTGCCAGCAGCTTCGGACAGATTAATGAAAAACTGTTTTTT. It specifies CASSFGQINEKLFF.

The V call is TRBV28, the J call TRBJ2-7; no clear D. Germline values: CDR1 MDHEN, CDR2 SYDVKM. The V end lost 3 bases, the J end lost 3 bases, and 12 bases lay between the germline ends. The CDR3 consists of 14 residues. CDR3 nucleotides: TGTGCCAGCAGTTTCCGCCGGGTCAACTACGAGCAGTACTTC. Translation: CASSFRRVNYEQYF.

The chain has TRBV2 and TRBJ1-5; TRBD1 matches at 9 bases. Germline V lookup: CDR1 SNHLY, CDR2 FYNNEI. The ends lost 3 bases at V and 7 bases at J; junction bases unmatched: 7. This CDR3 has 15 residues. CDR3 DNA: TGTGCCAGCAGTGAGATTACAGGGGGCGGACAGCCCCAGCATTTT. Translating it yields CASSEITGGGQPQHF.

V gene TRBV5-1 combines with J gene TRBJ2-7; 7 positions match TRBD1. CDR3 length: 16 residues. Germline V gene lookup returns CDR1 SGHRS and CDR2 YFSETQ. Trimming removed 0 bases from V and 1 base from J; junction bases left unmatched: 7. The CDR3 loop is CASSLAGQPISYEQYF. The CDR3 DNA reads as TGCGCCAGCAGCTTGGCGGGACAGCCGATTTCCTACGAGCAGTACTTC.

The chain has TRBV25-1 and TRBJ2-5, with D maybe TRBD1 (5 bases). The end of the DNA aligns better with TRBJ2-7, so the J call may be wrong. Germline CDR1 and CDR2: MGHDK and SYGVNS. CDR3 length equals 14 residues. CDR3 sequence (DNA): TGTGCCAGCAGTGAACGGGCAGGGTCCGGCGAGCAGTACTTC. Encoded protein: CASSERAGSGEQYF.

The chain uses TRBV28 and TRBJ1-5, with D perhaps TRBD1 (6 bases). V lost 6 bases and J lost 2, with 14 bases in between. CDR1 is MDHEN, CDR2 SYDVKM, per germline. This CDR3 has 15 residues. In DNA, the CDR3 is TGTGCCAGCAGATTCTTGGGGGCCGGCAATCAGCCCCAGCATTTT. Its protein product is CASRFLGAGNQPQHF.

CDR3 sequence reads: CASSLTGLAGPEETQYF. CDR3 DNA: TGTGCCAGCAGCTTAACCGGACTAGCGGGGCCAGAAGAGACCCAGTACTTC. The rearrangement joins TRBV5-4 to TRBJ2-5; 12 bases agree with TRBD2. The CDR3 contains 17 residues. V was clipped by 2 bases and J by 3 bases; unmatched bases: 8. The germline CDR1 and CDR2 sequences are SGHNT and YYREEE (reference sequence).

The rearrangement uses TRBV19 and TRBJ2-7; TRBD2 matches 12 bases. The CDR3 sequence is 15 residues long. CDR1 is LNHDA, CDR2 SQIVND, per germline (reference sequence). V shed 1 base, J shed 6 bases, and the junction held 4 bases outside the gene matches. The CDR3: CASSIALAGGSEQYF. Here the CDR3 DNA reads TGTGCCAGTAGTATAGCACTAGCGGGGGGCAGCGAGCAGTACTTC. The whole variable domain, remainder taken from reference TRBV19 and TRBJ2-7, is DGGITQSPKYLFRKEGQNVTLSCEQNLNHDAMYWYRQDPGQGLRLIYYSQIVNDFQKGDIAEGYSVSREKKESFPLTVTSAQKNPTAFYLCASSIALAGGSEQYFGPGTRLTVT.